A single sample gave rise to the 5 T cell receptor beta chains below, sequenced in a study of molecular identifiers for immune sequencing clone quantification. TCRdb re-analysed the PCR reads in MiXCR, keeping a single row per CDR3 protein. This table holds 50,000 to 65,000 distinct CDR3 sequences, 25% found once. Sequencing input: naive CD8+ T cells from blood, with Jurkat cell RNA spiked in. Subset reported: FACS-sorted CD8+CD4-CCR7+CD45RA+ naive T cells. The origin of the receptors is a human donor in good health. Some libraries in this study had Jurkat cell RNA spiked in.

This clonotype was observed many times. The V call is TRBV2, the J call TRBJ1-1; D ambiguous. This CDR3 is 12 amino acids long. CDR1 is SNHLY and CDR2 is FYNNEI in the germline V gene. Trimming left V 1 base short and J 2 bases short, with 2 bases between. CDR3: CASSEGNTEAFF. CDR3 bases: TGTGCCAGCAGTGAAGGTAACACTGAAGCTTTCTTT.

At least ten counts were recorded for this clonotype. V gene TRBV20-1 combines with J gene TRBJ2-3, with D possibly TRBD2 on 5 matching bases. The CDR3 consists of 15 residues. The V gene lost 0 bases and the J gene lost 1 base, with 11 bases spanning the gap. Germline V lookup: CDR1 DFQATT, CDR2 SNEGSKA (reference sequence). CDR3 DNA sequence: TGCAGTGCTAGAGATCTACTAGTGGGCACAGATACGCAGTATTTT. Encoded protein: CSARDLLVGTDTQYF.

For this clonotype: A much larger clonotype is one base distant, so this may be a read error. This chain connects TRBV4-3 to TRBJ2-5; the D gene is possibly TRBD1 (5 bases). In germline, CDR1 is LGHNA, CDR2 YSLEER. The CDR3 consists of 14 residues. The DNA for the CDR3 is TGCGCCAGCAGCCAAGAGGCAACAGGAAAGACCCCGTACTTC. Translating it yields CASSQEATGKTPYF.

The table lists this clonotype with a count of one. This sequence may be a read error, since a much larger clone differs from it by one base. CDR3 loop: CASGLPPKVSGSHEQYF. The CDR3 region has the DNA TGTGCCAGCGGCCTCCCCCCTAAGGTCAGCGGGAGTCACGAGCAGTACTTC. The V gene is TRBV7-9, the J gene TRBJ2-7; 8 bases map to TRBD2. CDR3 length equals 17 residues. Germline CDR1 is SEHNR and CDR2 is FQNEAQ (reference sequence). V dropped 8 bases and J dropped 5; count of bases not matched to a gene: 20.

A word on this clonotype: One base away lies a much larger clone, so this may be a sequencing read error. The chain recombines TRBV12-3 or TRBV12-4 with TRBJ2-3; TRBD1 might be the D (6 bases). CDR3 length: 18 residues. Trimming shortened V by 10 bases and J by 1 base, and 27 bases separated the two germline ends. The CDR3 DNA is TGTGCCAACAGCCCCCTTGAACAGGGAATAGGGGGCACAGATACGCAGTATTTT. Encoded protein: CANSPLEQGIGGTDTQYF.